This T cell receptor (beta chain) appears in the sequencing data of a study of CXCR3-negative and CXCR3-positive naive CD8 T cells. Germline assignment: CDR1 SQVTM and CDR2 ANQGSEA. The CDR3 is 15 amino acids. The study's findings and limits: Greater hydrophobicity was found in TRB CDR3s of CXCR3-positive naive cells than of CXCR3-negative naive cells. Both naive subsets had comparably high diversity; memory CD8+ cells much lower.

To note about this clonotype: Its cognate antigen is unknown.

cDNA libraries for TRB were generated by 5' RACE incorporating UMI labels. Each CDR3 protein gets one entry in TCRdb, which reprocessed the 5' RACE reads and gives no DNA. This sample's table has about 150,000 distinct CDR3 sequences. Sequences were obtained from naive CXCR3+ CD8+ T cells from blood. Noted subset: CD45RO-CCR7+CD27+CD95- naive CD8+ T cells expressing CXCR3 (TNR3+). The receptor was derived from a human donor in good health. Some clones in this sample may be carry-over from other donors' samples. This sequence joins TRBV29-1 and TRBJ2-1. CDR3 sequence: CSVLAGMSSYNEQFF.